The next 7 T cell receptor beta chains were all read from a single sample in a study of blood T cells in healthy people across ages (dated by TCRdb to the mid-2010s). Library generation was performed with 5' RACE. Sequencing used an Illumina HiSeq 2500. The second PCR ran for roughly 6 to 11 cycles and used a J-beta primer mix along with a sample-barcoded 5' primer. TCRdb reprocessed the public reads (quality trimming at Q25 with fastp, clone calling with MiXCR) and kept in-frame beta chains. Under each unique CDR3 protein, matching rows form one entry showing the most common genes and DNA. The table for this sample lists 1.5 million to 1.8 million distinct CDR3 sequences; about 45% of them were counted only once. The ten largest clones add up to over 3.5% of the sample. The sequenced material came from blood. Receptor source: a woman under 30 in good health.

This clonotype was counted between two and nine times. The chain carries TRBV7-3 and TRBJ2-1; maybe TRBD2 (5 bases). Between the trimmed V and J ends, which lost 1 base and 7 bases, there was a span of 8 bases. CDR1 SGHTA and CDR2 FQGTGA come from the germline V gene. The CDR3 covers 13 residues. CDR3 residues: CASSLRSGNEQFF. CDR3 DNA: TGTGCCAGCAGCTTAAGGAGCGGAAATGAGCAGTTCTTC.

The gene calls are TRBV12-3 or TRBV12-4 and TRBJ2-5, with 15 bases matching TRBD2. CDR3 length: 18 amino acids. Trimming cost V 5 bases and J 5 bases; bases outside gene matches: 12. CDR3 sequence: CASSPGLAGGLSLETQYF. CDR3 DNA: TGTGCCAGCAGTCCGGGACTAGCGGGGGGTCTTTCCCTGGAGACCCAGTACTTC.

The rearrangement joins TRBV2 to TRBJ1-2, with TRBD1 identical over 9 bases. The CDR3 is 15 residues long. Trimming removed 7 bases from V and 8 bases from J; junction bases left unmatched: 14. Per germline, CDR1 SNHLY and CDR2 FYNNEI. The CDR3 DNA is TGTGCCAGCAACTTCCCGGGACAGGGACTAGAGGGCTACACCTTC. This codes for CASNFPGQGLEGYTF.

This clonotype was recorded a few times. The chain employs TRBV6-2 or TRBV6-3 and TRBJ2-1; maybe TRBD2 (6 bases). Germline CDR1 and CDR2: MNHEY and SVGEGT. The CDR3 has 12 residues. V lost 6 bases to trimming and J lost 13 bases, with 16 bases between them. The CDR3 DNA reads as TGTGCCAGCAGCTTATCACGGGAGACCCAGTTCTTC. Protein: CASSLSRETQFF.

The chain uses TRBV7-3 and TRBJ2-6, with D hard to call. This CDR3 has 16 residues. Trimming removed 1 base from V and 0 bases from J, with 7 bases in between. CDR1 is SGHTA, CDR2 FQGTGA, per germline. The CDR3 sequence is CASSLRLSSGANVLTF. The CDR3 nucleotides are TGTGCCAGCAGCTTAAGGTTGAGCTCTGGGGCCAACGTCCTGACTTTC.

The V gene is TRBV20-1, the J gene TRBJ2-7; possibly TRBD2 for D (6 bases). Trimming left V 5 bases short and J 4 bases short, with 15 bases between. CDR1 and CDR2 (germline): DFQATT, SNEGSKA (reference sequence). CDR3 size: 13 residues. CDR3 amino acids: CSAARGDSYEQYF. For the CDR3, the DNA is TGCAGTGCTGCTCGTGGGGACTCGTACGAGCAGTACTTC.

The rearrangement uses TRBV12-3 or TRBV12-4 and TRBJ2-7; D might be TRBD1 (6 bases). The V end was cut by 4 bases, the J end by 3 bases, with 10 bases between. CDR3 length: 13 amino acids. CDR3 protein: CASSWDTYYEQYF. CDR3 sequence (DNA): TGTGCCAGCAGTTGGGACACCTACTACGAGCAGTACTTC.